Below are 14 T cell receptor beta chains sequenced from a single sample in a study of CD8 T cells in Susac syndrome. The RNA, about 0.45 to 1 ug, was put through reverse transcription using random hexamers. TCRdb reprocessed the immunoSEQ multiplex PCR reads with MiXCR, giving one entry per CDR3 protein. Of hundreds of thousands of distinct CDR3 sequences in the sample, about 95% were seen once. Sequencing input: CD4+ T cells from PBMCs. These TCRs come from a human donor with multiple sclerosis.

This chain uses TRBV20-1 with TRBJ1-5; D is possibly TRBD1 (6 bases). The CDR3 sequence is 16 residues long. Between the trimmed V and J ends, which lost 6 bases and 1 base, there was a span of 19 bases. CDR1 is DFQATT, CDR2 SNEGSKA, per germline (reference sequence). The CDR3, as DNA: TGCAGTGCCCGGTCGGGGGCCGGATGGAGCAATCAGCCCCAGCATTTT. It yields the protein CSARSGAGWSNQPQHF.

The chain is built from TRBV7-8 and TRBJ2-7; 8 nucleotides agree with TRBD2. The trim removed 5 bases at V and 5 bases at J, leaving 17 bases unmatched. The CDR3 has 17 residues. CDR1 and CDR2 (germline): SGHVS, FQNEAQ. The CDR3 DNA is TGTGCCAGCAGCATATGGACTAGCAGTCGTGTCGTTAACGAGCAGTACTTC. Its protein product is CASSIWTSSRVVNEQYF. The complete variable domain, with remaining parts taken from reference TRBV7-8 and TRBJ2-7, reads GAGVSQSPRYKVAKRGQDVALRCDPISGHVSLFWYQQALGQGPEFLTYFQNEAQLDKSGLPSDRFFAERPEGSVSTLKIQRTQQEDSAVYLCASSIWTSSRVVNEQYFGPGTRLTVT.

The rearrangement uses TRBV3-1 and TRBJ2-3; D is uncertain. V lost 4 bases, J lost 1 base, and 15 bases lay in between. Germline values: CDR1 LGHDT, CDR2 YNNKEL (reference sequence). The CDR3 consists of 16 residues. CDR3 in DNA: TGTGCCAGCAGCCGCTCACGAGCCCTTGGCACAGATACGCAGTATTTT. It translates to CASSRSRALGTDTQYF.

The chain employs TRBV6-5 and TRBJ1-1, with D unresolved. Trimming left V 6 bases short and J 11 bases short, with 13 bases between. The CDR3 has 11 amino acids. Germline loops: CDR1 MNHEY, CDR2 SVGAGI. The CDR3 DNA reads TGTGCCAGCAGAACTCCGTGGTGGGCTTTCTTT. Translating it yields CASRTPWWAFF.

This clonotype was picked up one time. The V call is TRBV5-1, the J call TRBJ2-3; D perhaps matches TRBD1 (6 bases). The germline V gene has CDR1 SGHRS and CDR2 YFSETQ. This CDR3 has 14 amino acids. The ends were cut back, 0 bases at V and 4 bases at J, with 9 bases in the middle. CDR3 in amino acids: CASSLVSGADTQYF. DNA of the CDR3: TGCGCCAGCAGCTTGGTGTCAGGGGCAGATACGCAGTATTTT. The full variable domain, its missing parts supplied by reference TRBV5-1 and TRBJ2-3, is KAGVTQTPRYLIKTRGQQVTLSCSPISGHRSVSWYQQTPGQGLQFLFEYFSETQRNKGNFPGRFSGRQFSNSRSEMNVSTLELGDSALYLCASSLVSGADTQYFGPGTRLTVL.

This chain links TRBV7-9 with TRBJ2-7, with no clear D. The CDR3 consists of 13 residues. Trimming shortened V by 4 bases and J by 3 bases, and 10 bases separated the two germline ends. CDR1 is SEHNR, CDR2 FQNEAQ, per germline (reference sequence). The CDR3 protein is CASSSTWSYEQYF. The CDR3 nucleotides are TGTGCCAGCAGCTCAACTTGGAGCTACGAGCAGTACTTC.

This chain joins TRBV15 and TRBJ2-7; D is ambiguous. Germline CDR1 and CDR2: LNHNV and YYDKDF (reference sequence). V was trimmed by 3 bases and J by 3 bases, leaving 15 bases between them. The CDR3 spans 15 residues. The CDR3 DNA follows: TGTGCCACCAGCAGGGAACGAGGTGGCCACTACGAGCAGTACTTC. Protein product: CATSRERGGHYEQYF.

The chain couples TRBV7-2 to TRBJ2-1; D is possibly TRBD1 or TRBD2 (6 bases each). This CDR3 comprises 16 residues. Trimming pared 4 bases from V and 0 bases from J, leaving 13 bases between. Germline CDR1 is SGHTA and CDR2 is FQGNSA. The CDR3 sequence is CASSSGRDNSYNEQFF. CDR3 in DNA: TGTGCCAGCAGCTCCGGGCGGGACAACTCCTACAATGAGCAGTTCTTC.

The chain is built from TRBV11-2 and TRBJ2-6; D may be TRBD1 (6 bases). CDR1 SGHAT and CDR2 FQNNGV come from the germline V gene. V was pared by 6 bases and J by 0 bases, with 15 bases between. The CDR3 consists of 17 residues. The CDR3 DNA is TGTGCCAGCAGGACTCTCAGGACAGCCTCTGGGGCCAACGTCCTGACTTTC. Its translation is CASRTLRTASGANVLTF.

The gene calls are TRBV15 and TRBJ2-7; 10 bases are shared with TRBD2. CDR3 length: 15 amino acids. V was pared by 0 bases and J by 6 bases, with 5 bases of the junction left unmatched. The germline gives CDR1 LNHNV, CDR2 YYDKDF (reference sequence). Here the CDR3 reads CATSRDSGRRSEQYF. DNA of the CDR3: TGTGCCACCAGCAGAGATAGCGGGAGGAGGAGCGAGCAGTACTTC.

This rearrangement joins TRBV24-1 to TRBJ2-3; 11 bases are shared with TRBD1. The germline gives CDR1 KGHDR, CDR2 SFDVKD. V lost 4 bases and J lost 5; bases outside the gene matches: 4. The CDR3 extends over 15 amino acids. This CDR3 reads CATSDRTGGRDTQYF. The DNA for the CDR3 is TGTGCCACCAGTGACCGGACAGGGGGCAGAGATACGCAGTATTTT.

The chain couples TRBV9 to TRBJ2-1; no reliable D call. Trimming removed 0 bases at V and 12 bases at J, with 10 bases between. The germline gives CDR1 SGDLS, CDR2 YYNGEE. CDR3 length: 12 amino acids. CDR3: CASSVARLPQFF. CDR3 nucleotide sequence: TGTGCCAGCAGCGTAGCAAGACTCCCGCAGTTCTTC.

This sequence joins TRBV18 and TRBJ2-5; TRBD2 aligns across 8 bases. V was clipped by 3 bases and J by 5 bases; unmatched bases: 11. Germline CDR1 and CDR2: KGHSH and LQKENI. CDR3 length: 16 residues. Written as DNA, the CDR3 is TGTGCCAGCTCACCTCGCGCCCCGGGGGGGCAGGAGACCCAGTACTTC. It yields the protein CASSPRAPGGQETQYF.

This chain links TRBV19 with TRBJ2-1; 14 nucleotides agree with TRBD2. CDR1 and CDR2 (germline): LNHDA, SQIVND (reference sequence). This CDR3 contains 16 residues. Germline trimming cut 5 bases from V and 6 bases from J; bases unmatched to any gene: 6. DNA for the CDR3: TGTGCCAGTAGTTTTCGACTAGCGGGAGGGCTCAATGAGCAGTTCTTC. Its translation: CASSFRLAGGLNEQFF.